These 9 T cell receptor beta chains were sequenced from one sample in a study of kidney transplant recipient with SARS-CoV-2 infection. TCRdb called the reads again in MiXCR, with one record for every CDR3 protein. Of roughly 230,000 distinct CDR3 sequences in the sample, 25% to 35% were seen once. The sample here was a blood sample, taken at baseline and on day 111 from a kidney transplant recipient. These receptors all come from a young adult male patient who had COVID-19 and was a kidney transplant recipient. Some T cells may be the graft donor's.

This chain links TRBV5-1 with TRBJ2-3, with 8 nucleotides matching TRBD1. The CDR3 consists of 18 residues. V lost 6 bases and J lost 2; bases outside the gene matches: 17. Per the germline V gene, CDR1 is SGHRS and CDR2 is YFSETQ. The CDR3 DNA sequence: TGCGCCAGCAACTCGGGTGGGGCGTGGGGACAGGTCACAGATACGCAGTATTTT. Translated, it gives CASNSGGAWGQVTDTQYF.

This clonotype came up many times. This chain links TRBV7-2 with TRBJ1-1, with 9 bases lining up with TRBD1. V lost 5 bases and J lost 4; bases outside the gene matches: 11. The V gene's germline CDR1 is SGHTA and CDR2 FQGNSA. CDR3 length equals 16 residues. This CDR3 reads CASSQGTGRLATEAFF. CDR3 nucleotides: TGTGCCAGCAGCCAGGGGACAGGGAGGTTGGCCACTGAAGCTTTCTTT.

This clonotype came up many times. The chain has TRBV28 and TRBJ2-7; D uncertain. The CDR3 runs to 12 residues. Germline V lookup: CDR1 MDHEN, CDR2 SYDVKM. Deletions cut 5 bases from V and 2 bases from J, with 7 bases between. The CDR3 DNA reads as TGTGCCAGCAGTCTCCCGGCCTACGAGCAGTACTTC. As protein: CASSLPAYEQYF.

As for this clonotype: Given a much more abundant clone one base away, this may be a read error. The chain uses TRBV5-1 and TRBJ1-2; D not certain. The CDR3 sequence is 16 residues long. Germline CDR1 and CDR2: SGHRS and YFSETQ. CDR3 nucleotide sequence: TGCACCAGCGTAAAACAATCGGTTCGAAAGACCTATGGCTACACCTTC. Translated: CTSVKQSVRKTYGYTF.

This clonotype was found many times. V gene TRBV19 combines with J gene TRBJ1-3, with 7 bases identical to TRBD1. After removal of 5 bases from V and 6 bases from J, the junction contained 7 bases not matched to a gene. This CDR3 is built from 14 residues. Germline CDR1 LNHDA, CDR2 SQIVND (reference sequence). This CDR3 reads CASSATGVANTIYF. The CDR3 DNA is TGTGCCAGTAGTGCAACAGGGGTGGCAAACACCATATATTTT.

A note on this clonotype: This clone may be a read error of a much larger clone one base away. The chain has TRBV6-5 and TRBJ2-2; tentatively, D is TRBD1 or TRBD2 (5 bases each). The germline CDR1 and CDR2 sequences are MNHEY and SVGAGI. The CDR3 contains 15 residues. In nucleotides, the CDR3 is TGTGCCAGCAGTTACGGGGGTCGGGGCACCGGGGAGCTGCTTTTT. Protein sequence: CASSYGGRGTGELLF.

Turning to this clonotype: This may stem from a read error, because a much larger clone lies one nucleotide away. The V gene is TRBV6-5, the J gene TRBJ1-1, with D perhaps TRBD1 (5 bases). This CDR3 has 12 residues. Germline assignment: CDR1 MNHEY and CDR2 SVGAGI. CDR3 coding DNA: TGTGCCAGCAGTTACTCAGGGACTGAAGATTTCTTT. This gives the protein CASSYSGTEDFF.

This clonotype was counted at least ten times. This chain uses TRBV28 with TRBJ1-4; D not certain. CDR1 MDHEN and CDR2 SYDVKM come from the germline V gene. The V gene lost 7 bases and the J gene lost 0 bases, with 15 bases spanning the gap. The CDR3 covers 16 residues. The CDR3 coding sequence is TGTGCCAGCACCTTCCAGGTAGCTGCAACTAATGAAAAACTGTTTTTT. This gives the protein CASTFQVAATNEKLFF.

For this clonotype: A much larger clone lies one base from this, so it may be a read error. The chain carries TRBV19 and TRBJ1-2, with D possibly being TRBD1 (5 bases). V shed 8 bases and J shed 4 bases, with 11 bases lying between them. The CDR3 is made up of 12 amino acids. Per the germline V gene, CDR1 is LNHDA and CDR2 is SQIVND (reference sequence). The CDR3 loop is CASAGAIYGYTF. In DNA, the CDR3 is TGTGCCAGTGCTGGGGCGATCTATGGCTACACCTTC.